Listed here is a single T cell receptor (beta chain). It lacks a known antigen. No per-base quality is available; no much larger clone lies one base away. Library creation used the immunoSEQ multiplex PCR assay. RNA was extracted from all samples and reverse transcribed into cDNA, which served as template for TCR sequencing. SuperScript III was used for first-strand cDNA synthesis, primed with a 2:1 mix of oligo-dT and random hexamers. A synthetic immune receptor repertoire was used to gauge amplification bias, and whatever bias remained was removed computationally. Regarding the original processing steps: After raw reads were preprocessed to remove errors, the CDR3 was defined following IMGT conventions as running from the conserved cysteine to phenylalanine. Clonality was calculated as 1 minus Shannon entropy normalized by log2 of the number of productive unique TCRs. Scalp TCRbeta sequences were cross-referenced with sorted blood CD4 and CD8 repertoires so that the CD4 or CD8 identity of scalp clones could be inferred. TCRdb provides this immuneACCESS table in a form limited to in-frame rearrangements. Some clones are lacking; in checked studies, under half of them reflect an unresolved V gene, and why the rest are absent is not known. That table supplies the V and J calls and clone size; D and trimming were determined from the DNA. Present in this sample are 200,000 to 250,000 clones, 50% to 60% of which were seen just once. Jointly, the top ten make up under 0.5% of the sample.

Interpreted using the paper, the time point label stands for: baseline before oral tofacitinib. From alopecia areata patients, peripheral blood was collected along with lesional scalp punch biopsies. After PBMCs were isolated by density centrifugation and stained for CD3, CD4 and CD8, a FACSAria was used to sort CD4+ and CD8+ T cells. These data originate in a study of CD8+ T cells in alopecia areata listed by TCRdb under 2018. Looking at the study overall: Treated patients were enrolled in an open-label pilot trial of oral tofacitinib, 5 to 10 mg twice daily, for moderate-to-severe alopecia areata. Tofacitinib was given for 6 to 18 months, followed by 6 months of follow-up off drug to assess delayed response and recurrence. High-throughput TCRbeta sequencing was used to examine T cell clonal expansion in alopecia areata in both the C3H/HeJ mouse model and human patients. Human TCRbeta sequencing covered scalp tissue and sorted CD4+ and CD8+ peripheral blood T cells from patchy and totalis/universalis alopecia areata patients and healthy controls. Tofacitinib-treated patients had biopsies at baseline and at 4 and 24 weeks of treatment, with a later scalp biopsy in several patients. Scalp clonality was compared among normal scalp (n=4), patchy alopecia areata scalp (n=8), and alopecia totalis/universalis scalp (n=8). RNA came from the PAXgene miRNA kit for fixed scalp, the miRNeasy kit for PBMCs, and the RNeasy kit for mouse skin. TCRbeta CDR3 regions were amplified by immunoSEQ multiplex PCR using 35 Vbeta forward and 13 Jbeta reverse primers. Overall study results and their limits: Higher clonality and more expanded CD8+ clones were observed in lesional scalp than in normal scalp, particularly in alopecia totalis/universalis, a finding suggestive of antigenic drive. TCR sequences shared between patients were less clear than in mice, possibly partly because of HLA diversity in the patient population. Scalp TCR repertoire analysis is complicated because resident alphabeta T cells in normal human skin are also sequenced, whereas mouse skin is dominated by gammadelta T cells.

In the germline V gene, CDR1 corresponds to SQVTM and CDR2 to ANQGSEA. A distance of 12 bases separates the germline ends of V and J, which lose 6 bases and 2 bases respectively. Including cysteine and phenylalanine, the CDR3 has 13 amino acids. Only the CDR3 portion is preserved as DNA: 39 bases, with reading frame beginning at the first base. The source of this sequence is a human donor with alopecia areata. The receptor chain draws on TRBV29-1 and TRBJ2-3, with TRBD1 perhaps the D gene, on 6 matching bases. Sequenced here: CD4+ T cells sorted from blood, sampled at week 0. In nucleotide form, the sequence is TGCAGCGTGGCGGACAGCCACACAGATACGCAGTATTTT. It specifies CSVADSHTDTQYF.